A selection of T cell receptor beta chains follows, all from one sample in a study of T-cell reconstitution after alpha-beta-depleted transplantation in children. Using its own MiXCR run on the PCR reads, TCRdb lists one record per CDR3 protein. The sample gives about 500,000 distinct CDR3 sequences, approximately 32% of which show up once; less than 2.5% is in the top ten. The sequenced sample was PBMCs from the stem cell graft donor, obtained from the stem cell graft. These receptors all stem from a human donor who donated a stem cell graft to a child with aplastic anemia. Both conserved end residues are part of each CDR3. The D gene is left open where the match is weak. Clone size is not always given. Where it is, it says once, few, many or a class for expanded clones.

>NA|14|TRBJ1-4|TRBV7-8|NA
TGTGCCAGCAGCTTAAACCGGGACTTAGAAAAACTGTTTTTT
CASSLNRDLEKLFF
>NA|16|TRBJ1-5|TRBV15|NA
TGTGCCACCAGCTCCCGAGGGGGAAAGTACGATCAGCCCCAGCATTTT
CATSSRGGKYDQPQHF
>few|15|TRBJ1-2|TRBV7-2|TRBD1
TGTGCCAGCAGCGTCGAGACAGGGATTGGCTATGGCTACACCTTC
CASSVETGIGYGYTF
>NA|16|TRBJ1-3|TRBV6-1|TRBD1
TGTGCCAGCAACAACGGACAGGGGCGCTCAGGAAACACCATATATTTT
CASNNGQGRSGNTIYF
>few|12|TRBJ2-1|TRBV7-2|NA
TGTGCCAGCAGCTCTTTGGTTTGGGAGCAGTTCTTC
CASSSLVWEQFF
>NA|14|TRBJ2-2|TRBV20-1|TRBD2
TGCAGTGCGCCTAGCGGGGCGAACACCGGGGAGCTGTTTTTT
CSAPSGANTGELFF
>NA|15|TRBJ1-5|TRBV30|TRBD1
TGTGCCTGGAGTGACCCGACAGGGAGCAATCAGCCCCAGCATTTT
CAWSDPTGSNQPQHF
>NA|16|TRBJ1-1|TRBV7-9|NA
TGTGCCAGCAGCTTTTACGGGCAGGGGTTAAACACTGAAGCTTTCTTT
CASSFYGQGLNTEAFF
>NA|13|TRBJ2-2|TRBV12-3/TRBV12-4|NA
TGTGCCAGCAGAAGAACGAACACCGGGGAGCTGTTTTTT
CASRRTNTGELFF
>NA|15|TRBJ2-2|TRBV12-3/TRBV12-4|TRBD2
TGTGCCAGCAGTCACACTAGCGGATACACCGGGGAGCTGTTTTTT
CASSHTSGYTGELFF
>few|15|TRBJ2-7|TRBV28|NA
TGTGCCAGCAGTTTACCAGGGAGAATTACCTACGAGCAGTACTTC
CASSLPGRITYEQYF
>NA|13|TRBJ2-5|TRBV5-6|NA
TGTGCCAGCAGCGTGGGCCAGGGGGAGACCCAGTACTTC
CASSVGQGETQYF
>few|14|TRBJ1-2|TRBV7-2|TRBD1
TGTGCCAGCAGCCCCCAGGGGGGTAACTATGGCTACACCTTC
CASSPQGGNYGYTF
>NA|17|TRBJ2-7|TRBV28|NA
TGTGCCAGCAGTTATATGCCCGCCTTCGGGGGAGACCACGAGCAGTACTTC
CASSYMPAFGGDHEQYF
>NA|14|TRBJ1-1|TRBV20-1|NA
TGCAGTGCTATTAAAGGGGGGGCCGACACTGAAGCTTTCTTT
CSAIKGGADTEAFF
>NA|17|TRBJ2-1|TRBV19|TRBD2
TGTGCCAGTACGGGACTAGCGGGAGGGCCCACCTACAATGAGCAGTTCTTC
CASTGLAGGPTYNEQFF
>few|16|TRBJ2-2|TRBV20-1|TRBD2
TGCAGTGCTAGAGTGGGGACTAGCGGAGGCACCGGGGAGCTGTTTTTT
CSARVGTSGGTGELFF
>NA|15|TRBJ1-3|TRBV12-3/TRBV12-4|NA
TGTGCCAGCAGCCTTCCTGGGACATCTGGAAACACCATATATTTT
CASSLPGTSGNTIYF
>NA|15|TRBJ1-2|TRBV18|NA
TGTGCCAGCTCACCACTGCGGGCGGAGAACTATGGCTACACCTTC
CASSPLRAENYGYTF
>NA|12|TRBJ1-2|TRBV20-1|NA
TGCAGTGCTGGCCGGGGGGACTCTGGCTACACCTTC
CSAGRGDSGYTF
>NA|18|TRBJ2-1|TRBV20-1|TRBD2
TGCAGTGCTCCAGGGCGGGCTAGCGGGCCTCTATACTACAATGAGCAGTTCTTC
CSAPGRASGPLYYNEQFF
>NA|16|TRBJ2-4|TRBV7-9|TRBD1
TGTGCCAGCAGCCACCGGGACAGCCGGACCCGCAACATTCAGTACTTC
CASSHRDSRTRNIQYF
>NA|15|TRBJ2-5|TRBV7-2|NA
TGTGCCAGCAGCTTACAGAACGGACCCCAAGAGACCCAGTACTTC
CASSLQNGPQETQYF
>NA|13|TRBJ1-2|TRBV18|NA
TGTGCCAGCGCACTCGGCTCGATCTATGGCTACACCTTC
CASALGSIYGYTF
>NA|13|TRBJ1-1|TRBV7-2|NA
TGTGCCAGCAGCTACGCTTGGGGGAGGGAAGCTTTCTTT
CASSYAWGREAFF
>NA|16|TRBJ1-2|TRBV12-3/TRBV12-4|NA
TGTGCCAGCAGGGGGTCAACAGGACCGGGACCTCTTGGCTACACCTTC
CASRGSTGPGPLGYTF
>NA|15|TRBJ2-6|TRBV4-3|NA
TGCGCCAGCAGCCAAGATTTAGCTGGGGCCAACGTCCTGACTTTC
CASSQDLAGANVLTF
>few|14|TRBJ1-2|TRBV7-2|NA
TGTGCCAGCACAACCGGGGGGTACGGCTATGGCTACACCTTC
CASTTGGYGYGYTF
>NA|15|TRBJ2-1|TRBV12-3/TRBV12-4|TRBD2
TGTGCCAGCAGTTCCTTCTCTAGCGGGGGTAATGAGCAGTTCTTC
CASSSFSSGGNEQFF
>NA|17|TRBJ1-6|TRBV4-2|NA
TGTGCCAGCAGCTGGAGGGTCCGGAGCTCCTATAATTCACCCCTCCACTTT
CASSWRVRSSYNSPLHF
>few|13|TRBJ2-5|TRBV4-1|NA
TGCGCCAGCAGCCAGGGATTTCAAGAGACCCAGTACTTC
CASSQGFQETQYF
>NA|15|TRBJ1-2|TRBV9|NA
TGTGCCAGCAGCGTAGGGGCAGGGCCTAGCTATGGCTACACCTTC
CASSVGAGPSYGYTF
>NA|16|TRBJ2-7|TRBV5-1|NA
TGCGCCAGCAGCTTCCTGCCGGGGGCTGGGGCCTACGAGCAGTACTTC
CASSFLPGAGAYEQYF
>few|17|TRBJ2-1|TRBV7-3|NA
TGTGCCAGCAGCTTAGGACTGTACGGGGCCCCCTACAATGAGCAGTTCTTC
CASSLGLYGAPYNEQFF
>NA|12|TRBJ2-7|TRBV12-3/TRBV12-4|NA
TGTGCCAGCAGTTTAGAAGGGCTCGAGCAGTACTTC
CASSLEGLEQYF
>few|15|TRBJ2-3|TRBV5-1|NA
TGCGCCAGCAGCGTCGACTCGGGCCTCACAGATACGCAGTATTTT
CASSVDSGLTDTQYF
>few|14|TRBJ2-1|TRBV24-1|NA
TGTGCCACTTCCCGTAGGGCTCAGCTTTTTGAGCAGTTCTTC
CATSRRAQLFEQFF
>NA|16|TRBJ2-1|TRBV13|NA
TGTGCCAGCAGCACTAGTGGACAAATTGGGAGAAATGAGCAGTTCTTC
CASSTSGQIGRNEQFF
>few|14|TRBJ1-1|TRBV12-3/TRBV12-4|TRBD1
TGTGCCAGCGTCCTCAGGGGGGGGAACACTGAAGCTTTCTTT
CASVLRGGNTEAFF
>few|17|TRBJ2-4|TRBV20-1|NA
TGCAGTGCTAGGGCGCCAGGCTATGAAGGGGCCAAAAACATTCAGTACTTC
CSARAPGYEGAKNIQYF
>few|18|TRBJ1-1|TRBV4-3|NA
TGCGCCAGCAGCCAAGATGAAGTTCCAGGCACAGGGAACACTGAAGCTTTCTTT
CASSQDEVPGTGNTEAFF
>few|17|TRBJ2-3|TRBV12-3/TRBV12-4|TRBD2
TGTGCCAGCAGTTTAGTTCGGCGGGAGGGCCTAGATCTATCGCAGTATTTT
CASSLVRREGLDLSQYF
>NA|15|TRBJ2-1|TRBV12-3/TRBV12-4|NA
TGTGCCAGCAGGCCCTCCGGGACACCCCACAATGAGCAGTTCTTC
CASRPSGTPHNEQFF
>NA|12|TRBJ2-7|TRBV5-1|NA
TGCGCCAGCAGGACAGGAAATTACGAGCAGTACTTC
CASRTGNYEQYF
>few|14|TRBJ2-1|TRBV7-2|TRBD2
TGTGCCAGCAGCTTTTCTCTAGCGGTTGCTGAGCAGTTCTTC
CASSFSLAVAEQFF
>NA|14|TRBJ2-3|TRBV30|TRBD2
TGTGCCTGGAGACTAGCGGGAGGAAGAGATACGCAGTATTTT
CAWRLAGGRDTQYF
>NA|13|TRBJ1-2|TRBV19|NA
TGTGCCAGTAGCTGGGGGTTGAGGTATGGCTACACCTTC
CASSWGLRYGYTF
>NA|16|TRBJ1-1|TRBV6-5|NA
TGTGCCAGCAGTTACTCGCATTTGGGGTTGAACACTGAAGCTTTCTTT
CASSYSHLGLNTEAFF
>once|13|TRBJ1-5|TRBV5-8|NA
TGTGCCAGCAGCGCGACAGACAATCAGCCCCAGCATTTT
CASSATDNQPQHF
>NA|13|TRBJ1-2|TRBV18|NA
TGTGCCAGCTCACCAGGGGGTACCTATGGCTACACCTTC
CASSPGGTYGYTF
>few|14|TRBJ2-2|TRBV6-4|NA
TGTGCCAGCAGTCGGGAGTCGAACACCGGGGAGCTGTTTTTT
CASSRESNTGELFF
>NA|15|TRBJ2-7|TRBV18|NA
TGTGCCAGCTCACCTACGAGGGAGGTTGTATACGAGCAGTACTTC
CASSPTREVVYEQYF
>few|17|TRBJ2-1|TRBV28|TRBD2
TGTGCCAGCAGTCGGACTAGCGGGGGTAGCTCCTACAATGAGCAGTTCTTC
CASSRTSGGSSYNEQFF
>NA|14|TRBJ2-1|TRBV27|NA
TGTGCCAGCAGTTTAGGGGGGAGCGGTAATGAGCAGTTCTTC
CASSLGGSGNEQFF
>few|17|TRBJ1-1|TRBV7-9|TRBD1
TGTGCCAGCAGCTTACTTACCGGACAGGCAACGAACACTGAAGCTTTCTTT
CASSLLTGQATNTEAFF
>NA|13|TRBJ2-2|TRBV20-1|NA
TGCAGTGGCCGGGGACATTACACCGGGGAGCTGTTTTTT
CSGRGHYTGELFF
>NA|16|TRBJ2-7|TRBV4-1|NA
TGCGCCAGCAGCCAAGGTCTCGGAATGGCCTACTACGAGCAGTACTTC
CASSQGLGMAYYEQYF